The source of this T cell receptor beta chain is a study of shared clonotypes between healthy human individuals. This clone was seen once. It was CD45RO-negative cells, positively selected for CCR7, that made up naive CD8 cells, with terminally differentiated effector memory CD45RA+ cells excluded. Produced via immunoSEQ multiplex PCR; TCRdb's table is partial and in-frame only. Among some 2.1 million clones, around 93% were seen once, and the ten largest hold around 1.7%. Sequencing was done on a sample of naive CD8+ T cells from PBMCs. The clonotype comes from a man younger than 35 in good health. Some clones in this sample may be carry-over from other donors' samples.

In DNA form, the CDR3 reads TGTGCCAGCAGTGAATCTAGGGGACTAGTGGATGAGCAGTTCTTC. This gives the protein CASSESRGLVDEQFF. The chain is built from TRBV2 and TRBJ2-1; 8 bases line up with TRBD2. This CDR3 is built from 15 residues. V was pared by 2 bases and J by 8 bases, with 8 bases of the junction left unmatched. The germline V gene encodes CDR1 SNHLY and CDR2 FYNNEI.